This is a list of T cell receptor beta chains from one sample in a study of a mutant IDH1 vaccine in newly diagnosed glioma. For these receptors, no antigen is known. The method was immunoSEQ multiplex PCR; TCRdb's version includes in-frame clones alone and lacks a portion of them. This table has about 34,000 clones, about 86% appearing once. The sequencing used PBMCs, collected from a glioma patient whose treatment included an IDH1 peptide vaccine. The receptor source for this set is a woman in her 30s with glioma. Both conserved end residues are part of each CDR3. D genes are given only for firm matches. The listing skips clone size in some rows; elsewhere it reads once, few, many or a size class.

DNA	CDR3	D	size	V	J
TGTGCCAGCAGCCAAGTATCCACTGTCGATGAAAAACTGTTTTTT	CASSQVSTVDEKLFF	-	-	TRBV5-4	TRBJ1-4
TGTGCCAGCAACTCCTGGGGGGGCGCGGGCAATCAGCCCCAGCATTTT	CASNSWGGAGNQPQHF	-	-	TRBV5-6	TRBJ1-5
TGTGCCAGCAGTACCAGACAGGGGGTATGGGAGACCCAGTACTTC	CASSTRQGVWETQYF	TRBD1	-	TRBV27	TRBJ2-5
TGTGCCAGCAGCAGACAAGCGGGGGGGCCAACCAATGAGCAGTTCTTC	CASSRQAGGPTNEQFF	TRBD2	-	TRBV9	TRBJ2-1
TGTGCCAGTATTAACAAAGGCGGGCAGGGGTTACGGAATCAGCCCCAGCATTTT	CASINKGGQGLRNQPQHF	-	-	TRBV19	TRBJ1-5
TGTGCCAGCAGCCCCGCTGGTTGGACTGAAGCTTTCTTT	CASSPAGWTEAFF	-	few	TRBV4-2	TRBJ1-1
TGCGCCAGCAGCCAAGGGACAGGAGCTTCCTACGAGCAGTACTTC	CASSQGTGASYEQYF	TRBD1	once	TRBV4-1	TRBJ2-7
TGTGCCAGCTCACTTGGAGGCTCCTACAATGAGCAGTTCTTC	CASSLGGSYNEQFF	-	-	TRBV18	TRBJ2-1
TGTGCCAGTAAGACAGGCTACCAAGAGACCCAGTACTTC	CASKTGYQETQYF	-	-	TRBV25-1	TRBJ2-5
TGTGCCAGCACCGGATGGGGGGGCTACGAGCAGTACTTC	CASTGWGGYEQYF	TRBD2	-	TRBV5-6	TRBJ2-7
TGCGCCAGCAGCCAAGGACAGGGGAACACTGAAGCTTTCTTT	CASSQGQGNTEAFF	TRBD1	-	TRBV4-1	TRBJ1-1
TGCGCCAGCAGCCAAGATTCCTCGGGGCTAGCCTACGAGCAGTACTTC	CASSQDSSGLAYEQYF	-	once	TRBV4-1	TRBJ2-7
TGCGCCAGCACACCAGGACAGGCCTATGGCTACACCTTC	CASTPGQAYGYTF	TRBD1	-	TRBV10-2	TRBJ1-2
TGTGCCAGCAGCGTAGTGGGTAGCGGGCAAGAGACCCAGTACTTC	CASSVVGSGQETQYF	TRBD2	-	TRBV9	TRBJ2-5
TGCGCCAGCAGCCGAGATTACACTGAAGCTTTCTTT	CASSRDYTEAFF	-	-	TRBV5-1	TRBJ1-1
TGTGCCAGCAGCTTAATCGGGTGGGGCCGGTCTACAGATACGCAGTATTTT	CASSLIGWGRSTDTQYF	-	-	TRBV5-6	TRBJ2-3
TGCGCCAGCAGCCAAGATCCAGGCCAAGAGACCCAGTACTTC	CASSQDPGQETQYF	-	-	TRBV4-1	TRBJ2-5
TGTGCCAGTAGTTGGGGAACAAACACTGAAGCTTTCTTT	CASSWGTNTEAFF	-	-	TRBV19	TRBJ1-1
TGTGCCAGCAGCGGACGACTCCACAATGAGCAGTTCTTC	CASSGRLHNEQFF	-	once	TRBV13	TRBJ2-1
TGTGCCAGTTCCCGCGAAGGAAGCGAAAAACTGTTTTTT	CASSREGSEKLFF	-	-	TRBV6-1	TRBJ1-4
TGTGCCAGCAGCCACCCGCAAGAAACGAGGACTGAAGCTTTCTTT	CASSHPQETRTEAFF	-	-	TRBV14	TRBJ1-1
TGTGCCACCAGCAGAGATGGAACAGAGTATGGCTACACCTTC	CATSRDGTEYGYTF	-	-	TRBV15	TRBJ1-2
TGTGCCATCAGTGCCTCCTTCCTCACAGGGTACTATGGCTACACCTTC	CAISASFLTGYYGYTF	-	-	TRBV10-3	TRBJ1-2
TGTGCCTGGAGTGTAGGTGGGCATGGCTACACCTTC	CAWSVGGHGYTF	-	-	TRBV30	TRBJ1-2
TGTGCCAGCAGGCTGACAGGGGGCCTAGAGACCCAGTACTTC	CASRLTGGLETQYF	TRBD1	-	TRBV2	TRBJ2-5
TGTGCCAGCAGCCAAGATTGGAGCACTGAAGCTTTCTTT	CASSQDWSTEAFF	-	-	TRBV14	TRBJ1-1
TGTGCCTGGAACCGGGGTAACTATGGCTACACCTTC	CAWNRGNYGYTF	-	-	TRBV30	TRBJ1-2
TGTGCCAGCAGTCCTCGACCCCACTATGGCTACACCTTC	CASSPRPHYGYTF	-	-	TRBV27	TRBJ1-2
TGTGCCAGCAGGGACTGGCGGGACACTGAAGCTTTCTTT	CASRDWRDTEAFF	-	-	TRBV6-4	TRBJ1-1
TGTGCCAGCAGTGAAACCGGGACACCAACGTACTACGAGCAGTACTTC	CASSETGTPTYYEQYF	-	-	TRBV25-1	TRBJ2-7
TGTGCCAGCTCACAGACAGGCGGGATTGAAGCTTTCTTT	CASSQTGGIEAFF	-	-	TRBV18	TRBJ1-1
TGTGCCAGCAGCCCGGACAGGGGGCGGTACTATGGCTACACCTTC	CASSPDRGRYYGYTF	TRBD1	-	TRBV7-2	TRBJ1-2
TGTGCCAGCAGGCGACAGGGGGATAATTCACCCCTCCACTTT	CASRRQGDNSPLHF	TRBD1	-	TRBV2	TRBJ1-6
TGTGCCAGCTCATCGGGGACAGGGGCCTACGAGCAGTACTTC	CASSSGTGAYEQYF	TRBD1	-	TRBV18	TRBJ2-7
TGTGCCAGCACTGTAATTGCGGGCCAGCCCCAGCATTTT	CASTVIAGQPQHF	-	-	TRBV2	TRBJ1-5
TGTGCCAGCCTACAGGGAGATATTAACACTGAAGCTTTCTTT	CASLQGDINTEAFF	-	-	TRBV25-1	TRBJ1-1
TGTGCCAGCAGCCTACTAAGGGACACAGATACGCAGTATTTT	CASSLLRDTDTQYF	-	-	TRBV7-9	TRBJ2-3
TGTGCCAGCATGCGATTTACTAATGAAAAACTGTTTTTT	CASMRFTNEKLFF	-	-	TRBV6-5	TRBJ1-4
TGTGCCTGGCAGCAAACAGGGACGATGGGCCAGCCCCAGCATTTT	CAWQQTGTMGQPQHF	-	medium-sized	TRBV30	TRBJ1-5
TGCAGCGTTGAAGATTGGGGGACAGGGGCACGAGGCTACACCTTC	CSVEDWGTGARGYTF	TRBD1	once	TRBV29-1	TRBJ1-2
TGTGCCAGCAGCCAAACGGGTGAGCAGTACTTC	CASSQTGEQYF	-	once	TRBV6-6	TRBJ2-7
TGTGCCAGCAGCGTCGACAGGGGATCCTATAATTCACCCCTCCACTTT	CASSVDRGSYNSPLHF	TRBD1	-	TRBV9	TRBJ1-6